The 17 T cell receptor beta chains in this list originate from one sample, sequenced in a study of OX40 agonist ivuxolimab in advanced cancers. Clones were sequenced by immunoSEQ multiplex PCR, and TCRdb holds only the in-frame ones, with some missing. The sample comprises approximately 76,000 clones, approximately 83% of which are singletons, and roughly 6% rests with the top ten. Material: CD4+ or CD8+ T cells sorted from blood, obtained in a trial of the OX40 agonist ivuxolimab. The receptors were sampled from an adult with an advanced solid tumor such as melanoma, head and neck, liver or kidney cancer.

This rearrangement joins TRBV18 to TRBJ2-3; 7 nucleotides align to TRBD1. V dropped 4 bases and J dropped 0; count of bases not matched to a gene: 7. The length of the CDR3 is 16 residues. Germline V gene data show CDR1 as KGHSH and CDR2 as LQKENI. The CDR3 coding sequence is TGTGCCAGCTCACATCGGGACAGAACTAGCACAGATACGCAGTATTTT. It is translated as CASSHRDRTSTDTQYF.

To note about this clone: Other nucleotide sequences from this sample produce the same CDR3. The genes are TRBV29-1 and TRBJ1-2; 7 nucleotides agree with TRBD1. J was trimmed by 7 bases and V by 4 bases; bases with no gene match: 18. CDR1 SQVTM and CDR2 ANQGSEA come from the germline V gene. The CDR3 is 16 residues long. As DNA, the CDR3 is TGCAGCGTTGTAGGGTGGGGTGGCAGGGGGATGGTTGGCTACACCTTC. This encodes CSVVGWGGRGMVGYTF.

The chain carries TRBV5-6 and TRBJ1-4; D is unclear. The germline V and J ends were trimmed by 0 bases and 8 bases, with 5 bases remaining between them. This CDR3 spans 12 amino acids. From germline, CDR1 is SGHDT and CDR2 YYEEEE. CDR3 nucleotide sequence: TGTGCCAGCAGCTTGGCGGGGGAAAAACTGTTTTTT. Protein: CASSLAGEKLFF.

The chain combines TRBV27 with TRBJ2-1; 13 nucleotides align to TRBD2. The ends lost 4 bases at V and 0 bases at J; junction bases unmatched: 6. This CDR3 is built from 18 residues. The germline gives CDR1 MNHEY, CDR2 SMNVEV (reference sequence). The CDR3 DNA sequence: TGTGCCAGCAGTTCCCGACTAGCGGGGGGTAGCTCCTACAATGAGCAGTTCTTC. Its protein is CASSSRLAGGSSYNEQFF.

Details on this clone: One end of the junction does not line up with germline, which may come from a read error. The V call is TRBV20-1, the J call TRBJ2-1, with 7 bases aligning to TRBD1. The CDR3 loop spans 11 amino acids. Germline assignment: CDR1 DFQATT and CDR2 SNEGSKA (reference sequence). The CDR3 coding sequence is TGCAGCGCTAGCCGACAGGGCTATCAGGTCTTC. Translating gives CSASRQGYQVF.

V usage is TRBV5-1 and J usage is TRBJ1-2; 11 positions agree with TRBD1. The CDR3 has 16 amino acids. V dropped 5 bases and J dropped 4; count of bases not matched to a gene: 10. The germline V gene encodes CDR1 SGHRS and CDR2 YFSETQ. In DNA form, the CDR3 reads TGCGCCAGCAGTCCGCTGGACAGGGGGCCCGGCTATGGCTACACCTTC. This sequence encodes CASSPLDRGPGYGYTF.

The chain links TRBV7-9 to TRBJ1-6; no reliable D call. The CDR3 consists of 13 residues. V was shortened by 6 bases and J by 7 bases, with 10 bases between the two germline ends. Germline values: CDR1 SEHNR, CDR2 FQNEAQ (reference sequence). Here the CDR3 DNA reads TGTGCCAGCAGAACGGACGGGAATTCACCCCTCCACTTT. Amino acid sequence: CASRTDGNSPLHF. Full variable domain (remainder filled in from reference TRBV7-9 and TRBJ1-6): DTGVSQNPRHKITKRGQNVTFRCDPISEHNRLYWYRQTLGQGPEFLTYFQNEAQLEKSRLLSDRFSAERPKGSFSTLEIQRTEQGDSAMYLCASRTDGNSPLHFGNGTRLTVT.

This clone was found once. The chain is built from TRBV1 and TRBJ2-1. TRBV1 is listed as a pseudogene. The CDR3 consists of 17 residues. The CDR3 DNA is TGCACCAGCAGCCAAGTGGACCGGGCACGATCGTACAATGAGCAGTTCTTC. It specifies CTSSQVDRARSYNEQFF.

V and J are TRBV11-2 and TRBJ2-7; D is unresolved. The CDR3 totals 12 residues. Deletions cut 5 bases from V and 6 bases from J, with 11 bases between. Germline CDR1 is SGHAT and CDR2 is FQNNGV. The CDR3 coding sequence is TGTGCCAGCAGCCCCCGTTTCAGCGAGCAGTACTTC. Translating gives CASSPRFSEQYF.

The V gene is TRBV29-1, the J gene TRBJ2-5; D perhaps matches TRBD2 (6 bases). V lost 3 bases and J 4 bases, leaving 21 bases between the germline ends. The germline gives CDR1 SQVTM, CDR2 ANQGSEA. CDR3 length equals 16 residues. DNA of the CDR3: TGCAGCGTTGAGGGGGGAGCGCCGCGACGGCGAGAGACCCAGTACTTC. It yields the protein CSVEGGAPRRRETQYF.

V gene TRBV7-8 combines with J gene TRBJ2-2; 11 positions agree with TRBD2. Germline V gene sequence: CDR1 SGHVS, CDR2 FQNEAQ. V was pared by 2 bases and J by 8 bases, with 13 bases of the junction left unmatched. The CDR3 length is 18 residues. The CDR3 protein is CASSLYRILAGVEGELFF. CDR3 sequence (DNA): TGTGCCAGCAGCTTATATAGGATACTAGCGGGAGTAGAGGGGGAGCTGTTTTTT.

J is TRBJ2-1 and V is TRBV6-4; D may be TRBD1 or TRBD2 (6 bases each). The CDR3 totals 12 residues. Trimming shortened V by 6 bases and J by 9 bases, and 12 bases separated the two germline ends. Germline V gives CDR1 MRHNA, CDR2 SNTAGT. CDR3 bases: TGTGCCAGCAGAAGCAGGGGAGGTGAGCAGTTCTTC. Its protein is CASRSRGGEQFF.

The rearrangement links TRBV4-1 to TRBJ1-1; weak D call: TRBD1 (5 bases). V dropped 1 base and J dropped 5 bases, with 14 bases sitting between them. Germline loops: CDR1 MGHRA, CDR2 YSYEKL. The CDR3 contains 15 residues. In nucleotides, the CDR3 is TGCGCCAGCAGCCAAGGCGAGGCGCGGGGGACTGAAGCTTTCTTT. It yields the protein CASSQGEARGTEAFF.

By its share, this clone is medium-sized. The chain combines TRBV11-1 with TRBJ1-1; D unresolved. The germline V gene encodes CDR1 SGHAT and CDR2 FQDESV (reference sequence). The CDR3 spans 14 residues. V was trimmed by 1 base and J by 5 bases, leaving 11 bases between them. Here the CDR3 DNA reads TGTGCCAGCAGCTTAGAAGGCCGAGGGACTGAAGCTTTCTTT. Translation gives CASSLEGRGTEAFF.

The V and J genes are TRBV5-1 and TRBJ2-1; maybe TRBD1 (5 bases). Looked up from germline, CDR1 is SGHRS and CDR2 is YFSETQ. CDR3 length equals 17 residues. The germline V and J ends were trimmed by 0 bases and 2 bases, with 15 bases remaining between them. The CDR3 region has the DNA TGCGCCAGCAGCTTGGCCGCAGGGCGCCAGACCTACAATGAGCAGTTCTTC. This translates into CASSLAAGRQTYNEQFF.

The chain employs TRBV28 and TRBJ1-1, with D tentatively TRBD1 (6 bases). Trimming removed 5 bases from V and 1 base from J, with 11 bases in between. This CDR3 has 14 residues. In germline, CDR1 is MDHEN, CDR2 SYDVKM. The CDR3 reads CASSNGQRNTEAFF. The CDR3 nucleotides are TGTGCCAGCAGTAACGGACAGCGGAACACTGAAGCTTTCTTT.

In DNA, the CDR3 is TGTGCCAGCAGCGGACGGGACTACGAGCAGTACTTC. This encodes CASSGRDYEQYF. The rearrangement joins TRBV5-6 to TRBJ2-7, with D maybe TRBD2 (5 bases). The length of the CDR3 is 12 residues. Trimming left V 4 bases short and J 3 bases short, with 8 bases between. Germline V gene sequence: CDR1 SGHDT, CDR2 YYEEEE.